This record concerns one T cell receptor beta chain sequence. At one end the junction does not follow the germline gene, possibly because of a read error. The table came from immunoSEQ multiplex PCR; TCRdb's copy has only in-frame clones and leaves some out. The table records about 89,000 clones, 86% of them present only once. The record originates from a study of blood T cell repertoires in COVID-19. Germline V gene data show CDR1 as LGHNA and CDR2 as YSLEER. The CDR3 has 15 residues. This sequence joins TRBV4-3 and TRBJ2-3; 11 positions match TRBD2. Material for sequencing was peripheral blood. The clonotype was recovered from a man older than 75 with active or convalescent COVID-19. DNA for the CDR3: TGCGCCAGCAGCCAAGAGACTAGCGGGATGCACTACCGGGATTTT. It specifies CASSQETSGMHYRDF.